Listed below are T cell receptor beta chains from one sample, sequenced in a study of T cell repertoires in aging, cancer and after chemotherapy. TCRdb ran MiXCR on the multiplex PCR reads and lists one entry per CDR3 protein. Of around 2,700 distinct CDR3 sequences listed, about 30% are singletons. The sequenced sample was blood. The receptors originated from a human donor in good health. Each CDR3 is given with its conserved first and last residue. D genes are given only for firm matches. Size is stated for part of the rows, as once, few or many counts, or as a class when the clone is expanded.

>TRBV4-2|TRBJ1-2|NA|NA
TGTGCCAGCAGCCAAGATCGAAACTCCGACTACACCTTC
CASSQDRNSDYTF
>TRBV15|TRBJ1-3|NA|NA
TGTGCCACCAGCAAAGACACCTTACGATTACAGGGAAACACCATATATTTT
CATSKDTLRLQGNTIYF
>TRBV6-1|TRBJ1-2|TRBD1|medium-sized
TGTGCCAGCAGTCCAACAGGGGGCAGACTCTATGGCTACACCTTC
CASSPTGGRLYGYTF
>TRBV11-3|TRBJ2-5|TRBD1|NA
TGTGCCAGCAGCTCGTGGAAACAGGGGGGACGAGAGACCCAGTACTTC
CASSSWKQGGRETQYF
>TRBV6-1|TRBJ1-1|NA|NA
TGTGCCAGCAGTGAAGCACTAGGGCTCGCTGAAGCTTTCTTT
CASSEALGLAEAFF
>TRBV6-5|TRBJ1-3|NA|few
TGTGCCAGCAGTTTATTTGGCGGACAGCCCGATATTAACACCATATATTTT
CASSLFGGQPDINTIYF
>TRBV12-3/TRBV12-4|TRBJ1-1|NA|few
TGTGCCAGCAGTTTTTCGGGATCTGGCACTGAAGCTTTCTTT
CASSFSGSGTEAFF
>TRBV29-1|TRBJ1-1|TRBD1|medium-sized
TGCAGCGTTGAAGCCCCCGGGGAGGGGGCAATGAACACTGAAGCTTTCTTT
CSVEAPGEGAMNTEAFF
>TRBV11-3|TRBJ2-5|NA|medium-sized
TGTGCCAGCAGCTTAGCCCCGGAAGAGACCCAGTACTTC
CASSLAPEETQYF
>TRBV5-6|TRBJ2-7|NA|NA
TGTGCCAGCAGAAAAGGCGGGGATTATGAGCAGTACTTC
CASRKGGDYEQYF
>TRBV27|TRBJ2-7|TRBD1|NA
TGTGCCAGCAGTCCACAGGGGGTTCGGTACGAGCAGTACTTC
CASSPQGVRYEQYF
>TRBV12-3/TRBV12-4|TRBJ1-2|NA|medium-sized
TGTGCCAGCAGCAGATTCGGGGGTGGCTACACCTTC
CASSRFGGGYTF